The source of this T cell receptor beta chain is a study of human T cells and chemical hapten exposure. Per the germline V gene, CDR1 is DFQATT and CDR2 is SNEGSKA (reference sequence). CDR3 size: 15 residues. Trimming stripped 1 base from V and 6 bases from J, with 17 bases between. Via MiXCR, TCRdb re-called the RACE reads, giving one row per CDR3 protein. The sample yields approximately 95,000 distinct CDR3 sequences, 9.5% to 12% seen once. The time point was: patch test 2, 6 weeks after DPC sensitization. Treatment here: therapeutic diphenylcyclopropenone sensitization with weekly scalp DPC. This clonotype turned up a few times.

The V and J genes are TRBV20-1 and TRBJ2-3, with a weak D call TRBD2 (9 bases). The sample in question was whole blood, obtained in connection with sensitization to the hapten diphenylcyclopropenone (DPC). The TCR was taken from a woman in her forties with alopecia areata. Some clones in this sample may be carry-over from other donors' samples. Written as DNA, the CDR3 is TGCAGTGCTAGAGGGCTAGCGGGGACAGGTGATACGCAGTATTTT. This codes for CSARGLAGTGDTQYF.